The 9 T cell receptor beta chains reported below all come from one sample, sequenced in a study of cytomegalovirus exposure and HLA in healthy donors. TCRdb keeps only in-frame clones here, not all; method: immunoSEQ multiplex PCR. Among about 110,000 clones listed, 88% were seen once. Sequences were obtained from PBMCs. The source is a woman between 18 and 29 years old in good health and CMV-seropositive.

The chain uses TRBV2 and TRBJ1-1; 11 bases fit TRBD1. CDR3 length equals 17 residues. Germline V gene sequence: CDR1 SNHLY, CDR2 FYNNEI. The V and J ends lost 1 base and 4 bases, in that order; junction bases with no gene match: 8. The CDR3 protein is CASSEGTGGGRGTEAFF. The CDR3 DNA follows: TGTGCCAGCAGTGAAGGGACAGGGGGCGGTCGGGGCACTGAAGCTTTCTTT.

The CDR3 DNA is TGCAGCGGCACGGGACAGGGGACAAGGGGCTACACCTTC. It translates to CSGTGQGTRGYTF. This rearrangement joins TRBV29-1 to TRBJ1-2, with 10 bases matching TRBD1. CDR1 and CDR2 from the germline V gene are SQVTM and ANQGSEA. The CDR3 covers 13 residues. Trimming cost V 7 bases and J 8 bases; bases outside gene matches: 10.

This chain uses TRBV19 with TRBJ2-3; 9 bases are a match to TRBD1. The germline V gene encodes CDR1 LNHDA and CDR2 SQIVND (reference sequence). V dropped 4 bases and J dropped 1; count of bases not matched to a gene: 12. The CDR3 spans 18 residues. CDR3 sequence (DNA): TGTGCCAGTAGTAAGGGGTATCCGGGACAGGGCGGCACAGATACGCAGTATTTT. Its translation is CASSKGYPGQGGTDTQYF.

This clone was observed once. The genes are TRBV6-4 and TRBJ2-3; a weak D match, TRBD1 (5 bases). Trimming took off 3 bases at V and 3 bases at J, with 10 bases between the two ends. The CDR3 has 14 residues. Germline CDR1 and CDR2: MRHNA and SNTAGT. The CDR3 is CASSEAGATDTQYF. The CDR3 DNA is TGTGCCAGCAGTGAGGCTGGGGCTACAGATACGCAGTATTTT.

The V and J genes are TRBV27 and TRBJ2-7; D might be TRBD1 (7 bases). Germline V CDR1 and CDR2: MNHEY, SMNVEV (reference sequence). This CDR3 is built from 14 residues. V gave up 6 bases and J gave up 3 bases, with 15 bases separating them. CDR3 amino acids: CASRLDQGGYEQYF. The CDR3, as DNA: TGTGCCAGCAGGCTCGACCAGGGGGGCTACGAGCAGTACTTC.

J is TRBJ2-5 and V is TRBV5-4; 7 bases are a match to TRBD2. CDR1 and CDR2 from the germline V gene are SGHNT and YYREEE (reference sequence). The CDR3 is made up of 14 amino acids. V dropped 0 bases and J dropped 1; count of bases not matched to a gene: 0. The CDR3 is CASSLGGGQETQYF. CDR3 nucleotide sequence: TGTGCCAGCAGCTTGGGGGGGGGCCAAGAGACCCAGTACTTC.

The chain employs TRBV4-1 and TRBJ1-1; no firm D call. Germline V CDR1 and CDR2: MGHRA, YSYEKL. V was clipped by 7 bases and J by 7 bases, with 16 bases between them. CDR3 size: 13 residues. CDR3 amino acids: CASTTRTGIEAFF. CDR3 DNA: TGCGCCAGCACCACCAGGACGGGGATTGAAGCTTTCTTT.

This clone appeared once. The chain joins TRBV28 to TRBJ1-2, with 10 bases aligning to TRBD1. The CDR3 runs 15 residues. Germline assignment: CDR1 MDHEN and CDR2 SYDVKM. The junction had 9 bases not matched to a gene; V was cut back by 6 bases and J by 5 bases. CDR3 in amino acids: CASSRSTGGVYGYTF. Written as DNA, the CDR3 is TGTGCCAGCAGCCGTTCGACAGGGGGCGTTTATGGCTACACCTTC.

This clone came up once. The genes are TRBV6-6 and TRBJ2-6; possible D gene TRBD1, 5 bases. The CDR3 is made up of 16 amino acids. CDR1 is MNHNY, CDR2 SVGAGI, per germline (reference sequence). Trimming took off 0 bases at V and 1 base at J, with 7 bases between the two ends. In nucleotides, the CDR3 is TGTGCCAGCAGTTACTCGACAGTGTCTGGGGCCAACGTCCTGACTTTC. It yields the protein CASSYSTVSGANVLTF.